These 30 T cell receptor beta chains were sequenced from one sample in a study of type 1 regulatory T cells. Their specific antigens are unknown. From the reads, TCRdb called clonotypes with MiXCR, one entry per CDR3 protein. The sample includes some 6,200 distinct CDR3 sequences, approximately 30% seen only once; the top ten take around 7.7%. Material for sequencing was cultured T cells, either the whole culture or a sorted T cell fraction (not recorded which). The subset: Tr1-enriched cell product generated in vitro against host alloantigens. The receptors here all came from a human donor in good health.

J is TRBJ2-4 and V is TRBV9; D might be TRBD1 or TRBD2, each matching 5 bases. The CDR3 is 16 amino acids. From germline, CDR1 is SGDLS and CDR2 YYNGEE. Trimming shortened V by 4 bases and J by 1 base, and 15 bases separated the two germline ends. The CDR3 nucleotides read TGTGCCAGCAGCCCCCGTGGGGGACGTGCCAAAAACATTCAGTACTTC. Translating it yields CASSPRGGRAKNIQYF.

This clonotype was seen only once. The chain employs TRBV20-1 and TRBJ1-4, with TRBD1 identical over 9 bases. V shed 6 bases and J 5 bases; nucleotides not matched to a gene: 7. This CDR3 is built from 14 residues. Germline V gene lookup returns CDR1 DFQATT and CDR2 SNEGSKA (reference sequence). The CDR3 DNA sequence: TGCAGTGCCCACGGGACAGGGCAGAATGAAAAACTGTTTTTT. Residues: CSAHGTGQNEKLFF.

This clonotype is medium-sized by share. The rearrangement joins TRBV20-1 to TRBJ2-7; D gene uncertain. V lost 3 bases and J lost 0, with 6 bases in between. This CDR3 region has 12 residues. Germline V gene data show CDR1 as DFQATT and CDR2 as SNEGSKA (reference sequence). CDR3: CSASQYSYEQYF. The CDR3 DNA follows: TGCAGTGCTAGCCAGTACTCCTACGAGCAGTACTTC.

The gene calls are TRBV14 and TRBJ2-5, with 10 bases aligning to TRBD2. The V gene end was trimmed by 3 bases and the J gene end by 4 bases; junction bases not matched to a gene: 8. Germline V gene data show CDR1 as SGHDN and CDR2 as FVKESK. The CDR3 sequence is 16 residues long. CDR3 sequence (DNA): TGTGCCAGCAGCCATGGCCTAGCGGGAGTGGGAGAGACCCAGTACTTC. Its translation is CASSHGLAGVGETQYF.

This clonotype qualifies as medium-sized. The CDR3 is CASSLLGGPSNQPQHF. The CDR3 region has the DNA TGTGCCAGCAGCCTCCTCGGAGGGCCTAGCAATCAGCCCCAGCATTTT. The chain uses TRBV5-6 and TRBJ1-5, with D unresolved. Between the trimmed V and J ends, which lost 4 bases and 0 bases, there was a span of 14 bases. This CDR3 has 16 amino acids. Per the germline V gene, CDR1 is SGHDT and CDR2 is YYEEEE. Full variable domain (rest looked up from reference TRBV5-6 and TRBJ1-5): DAGVTQSPTHLIKTRGQQVTLRCSPKSGHDTVSWYQQALGQGPQFIFQYYEEEERQRGNFPDRFSGHQFPNYSSELNVNALLLGDSALYLCASSLLGGPSNQPQHFGDGTRLSIL.

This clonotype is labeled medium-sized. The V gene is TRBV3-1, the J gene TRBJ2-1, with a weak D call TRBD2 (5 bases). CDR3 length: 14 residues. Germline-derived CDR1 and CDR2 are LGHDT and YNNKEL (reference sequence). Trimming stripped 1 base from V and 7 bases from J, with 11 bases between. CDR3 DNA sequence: TGTGCCAGCAGCCAAGGAGGGCCGGTTAATGAGCAGTTCTTC. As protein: CASSQGGPVNEQFF.

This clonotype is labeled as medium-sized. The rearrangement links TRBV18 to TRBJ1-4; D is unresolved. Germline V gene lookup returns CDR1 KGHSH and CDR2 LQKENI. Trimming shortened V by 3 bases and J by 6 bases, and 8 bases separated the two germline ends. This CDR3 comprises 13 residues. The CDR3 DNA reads TGTGCCAGCTCACCGGGCAGGCATGAAAAACTGTTTTTT. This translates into CASSPGRHEKLFF.

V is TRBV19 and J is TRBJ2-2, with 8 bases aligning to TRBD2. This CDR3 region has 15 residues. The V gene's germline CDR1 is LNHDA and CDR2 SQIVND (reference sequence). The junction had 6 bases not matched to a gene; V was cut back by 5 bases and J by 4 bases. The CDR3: CASSPGGAGTGELFF. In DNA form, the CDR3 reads TGTGCCAGTAGTCCCGGGGGGGCCGGCACCGGGGAGCTGTTTTTT. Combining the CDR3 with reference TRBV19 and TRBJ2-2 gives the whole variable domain DGGITQSPKYLFRKEGQNVTLSCEQNLNHDAMYWYRQDPGQGLRLIYYSQIVNDFQKGDIAEGYSVSREKKESFPLTVTSAQKNPTAFYLCASSPGGAGTGELFFGEGSRLTVL.

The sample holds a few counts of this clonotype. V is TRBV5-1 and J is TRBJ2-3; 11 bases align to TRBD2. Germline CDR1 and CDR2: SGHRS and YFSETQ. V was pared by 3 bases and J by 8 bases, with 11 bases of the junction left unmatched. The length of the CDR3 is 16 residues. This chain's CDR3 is CASSSIAGGEYGTQYF. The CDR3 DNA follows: TGCGCCAGCAGCTCCATAGCGGGAGGGGAGTACGGTACGCAGTATTTT.

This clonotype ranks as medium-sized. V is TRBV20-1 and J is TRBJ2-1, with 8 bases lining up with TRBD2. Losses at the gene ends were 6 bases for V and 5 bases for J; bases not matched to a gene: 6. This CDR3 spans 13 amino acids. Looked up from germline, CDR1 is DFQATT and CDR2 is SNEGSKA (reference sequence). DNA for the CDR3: TGCAGTGCCAGGCGGGGGGCCCACAATGAGCAGTTCTTC. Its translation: CSARRGAHNEQFF.

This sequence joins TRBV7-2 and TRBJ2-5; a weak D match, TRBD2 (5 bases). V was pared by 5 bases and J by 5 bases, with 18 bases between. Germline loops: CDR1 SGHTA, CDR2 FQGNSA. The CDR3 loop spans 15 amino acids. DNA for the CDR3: TGTGCCAGCAGCCCCAGCTCGAGCACGGGGGAGACCCAGTACTTC. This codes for CASSPSSSTGETQYF. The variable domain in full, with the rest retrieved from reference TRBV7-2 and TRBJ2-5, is GAGVSQSPSNKVTEKGKDVELRCDPISGHTALYWYRQSLGQGLEFLIYFQGNSAPDKSGLPSDRFSAERTGGSVSTLTIQRTQQEDSAVYLCASSPSSSTGETQYFGPGTRLLVL.

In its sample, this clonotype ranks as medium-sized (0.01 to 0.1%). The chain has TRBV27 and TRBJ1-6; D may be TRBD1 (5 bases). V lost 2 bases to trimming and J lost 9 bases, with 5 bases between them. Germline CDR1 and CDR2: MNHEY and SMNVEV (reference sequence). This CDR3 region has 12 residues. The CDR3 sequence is CASSLGGSPLHF. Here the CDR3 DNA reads TGTGCCAGCAGTTTAGGGGGTTCACCCCTCCACTTT.

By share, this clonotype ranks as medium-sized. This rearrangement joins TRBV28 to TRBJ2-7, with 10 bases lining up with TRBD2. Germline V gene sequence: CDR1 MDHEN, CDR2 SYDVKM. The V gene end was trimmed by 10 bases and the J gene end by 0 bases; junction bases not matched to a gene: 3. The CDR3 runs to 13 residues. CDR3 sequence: CAIAGGFSYEQYF. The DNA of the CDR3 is TGTGCCATAGCGGGAGGCTTCTCCTACGAGCAGTACTTC. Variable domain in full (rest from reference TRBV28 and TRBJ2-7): DVKVTQSSRYLVKRTGEKVFLECVQDMDHENMFWYRQDPGLGLRLIYFSYDVKMKEKGDIPEGYSVSREKKERFSLILESASTNQTSMYLCAIAGGFSYEQYFGPGTRLTVT.

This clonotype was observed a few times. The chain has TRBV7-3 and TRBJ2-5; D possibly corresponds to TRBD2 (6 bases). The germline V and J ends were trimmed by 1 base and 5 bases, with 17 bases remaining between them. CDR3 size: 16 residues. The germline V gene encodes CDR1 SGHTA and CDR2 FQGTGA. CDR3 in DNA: TGTGCCAGCAGCTTAAATGGCCGCGGGGTGACGGAGACCCAGTACTTC. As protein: CASSLNGRGVTETQYF.

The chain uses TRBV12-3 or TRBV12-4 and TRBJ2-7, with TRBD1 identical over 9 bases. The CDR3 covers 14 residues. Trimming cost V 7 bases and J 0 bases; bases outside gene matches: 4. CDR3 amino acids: CASTGTGSSYEQYF. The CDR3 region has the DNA TGTGCCAGCACCGGGACAGGGAGCTCCTACGAGCAGTACTTC.

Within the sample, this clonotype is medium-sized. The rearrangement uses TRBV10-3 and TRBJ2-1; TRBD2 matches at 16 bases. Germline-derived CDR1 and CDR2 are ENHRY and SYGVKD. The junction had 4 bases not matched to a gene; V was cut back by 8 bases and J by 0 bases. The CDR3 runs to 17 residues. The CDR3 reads CAIAGLAGGSSYNEQFF. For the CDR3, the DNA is TGTGCCATCGCGGGACTAGCGGGGGGGAGCTCCTACAATGAGCAGTTCTTC.

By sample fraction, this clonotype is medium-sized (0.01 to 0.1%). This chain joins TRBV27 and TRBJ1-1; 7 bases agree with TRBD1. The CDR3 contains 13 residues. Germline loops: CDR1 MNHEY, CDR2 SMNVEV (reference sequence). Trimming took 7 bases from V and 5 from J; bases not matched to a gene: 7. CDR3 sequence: CASKDRTGTEAFF. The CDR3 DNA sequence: TGTGCCAGCAAGGACAGGACGGGGACTGAAGCTTTCTTT.

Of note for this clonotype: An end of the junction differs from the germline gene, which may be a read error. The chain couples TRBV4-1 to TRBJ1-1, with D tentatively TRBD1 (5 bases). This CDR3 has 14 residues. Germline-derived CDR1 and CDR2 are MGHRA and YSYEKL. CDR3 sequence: CASSQLGTNTETFF. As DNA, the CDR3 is TGCGCCAGTAGCCAACTAGGGACGAACACTGAAACTTTCTTT.

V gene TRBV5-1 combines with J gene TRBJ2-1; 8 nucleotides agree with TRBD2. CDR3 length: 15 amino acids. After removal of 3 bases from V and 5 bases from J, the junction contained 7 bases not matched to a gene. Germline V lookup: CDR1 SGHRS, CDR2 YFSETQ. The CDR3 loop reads CASSSAGGHHNEQFF. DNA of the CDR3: TGCGCCAGCAGCTCCGCGGGAGGCCATCACAATGAGCAGTTCTTC.

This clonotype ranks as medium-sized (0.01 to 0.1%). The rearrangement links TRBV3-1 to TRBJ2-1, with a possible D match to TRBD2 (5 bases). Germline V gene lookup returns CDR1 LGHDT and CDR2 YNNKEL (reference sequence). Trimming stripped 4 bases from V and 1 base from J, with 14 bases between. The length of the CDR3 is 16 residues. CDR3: CASSRRPGGSYNEQFF. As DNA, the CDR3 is TGTGCCAGCAGCCGCAGACCTGGAGGATCCTACAATGAGCAGTTCTTC.

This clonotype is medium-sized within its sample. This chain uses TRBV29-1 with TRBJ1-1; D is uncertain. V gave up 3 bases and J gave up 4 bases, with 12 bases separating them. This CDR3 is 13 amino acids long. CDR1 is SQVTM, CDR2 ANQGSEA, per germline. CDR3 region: CSVDRAEATEAFF. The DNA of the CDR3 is TGCAGCGTTGACCGAGCCGAGGCCACTGAAGCTTTCTTT.

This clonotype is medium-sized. The CDR3 spells CASSLIGVDTEAFF. CDR3 coding DNA: TGTGCCAGCAGCTTGATTGGTGTGGACACTGAAGCTTTCTTT. This rearrangement joins TRBV7-2 to TRBJ1-1; D remains unclear. Germline CDR1 and CDR2: SGHTA and FQGNSA. The CDR3 loop spans 14 amino acids. Trimming took off 3 bases at V and 3 bases at J, with 11 bases between the two ends.

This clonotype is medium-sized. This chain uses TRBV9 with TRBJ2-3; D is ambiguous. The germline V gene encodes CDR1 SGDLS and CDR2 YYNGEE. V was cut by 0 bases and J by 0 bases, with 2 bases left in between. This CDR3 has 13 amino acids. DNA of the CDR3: TGTGCCAGCAGCGTAGATAGCACAGATACGCAGTATTTT. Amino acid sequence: CASSVDSTDTQYF.

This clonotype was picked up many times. The CDR3 loop is CSARGTGRETQYF. The CDR3, as DNA: TGCAGTGCTAGAGGGACAGGGAGGGAGACCCAGTACTTC. The rearrangement uses TRBV20-1 and TRBJ2-5; TRBD1 matches 8 bases. Germline V gene lookup returns CDR1 DFQATT and CDR2 SNEGSKA (reference sequence). Trimming removed 1 base from V and 5 bases from J; junction bases left unmatched: 3. CDR3 length: 13 amino acids.

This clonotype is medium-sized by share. The CDR3 reads CASSFGGPGKGGYTF. The CDR3 DNA is TGTGCCAGCAGCTTCGGGGGCCCCGGAAAAGGTGGCTACACCTTC. The chain combines TRBV7-2 with TRBJ1-2, with D possibly TRBD1 on 6 matching bases. The CDR3 is 15 residues long. Trimming removed 3 bases at V and 7 bases at J, with 18 bases between. Per the germline V gene, CDR1 is SGHTA and CDR2 is FQGNSA. The full variable domain, its missing parts supplied by reference TRBV7-2 and TRBJ1-2, is GAGVSQSPSNKVTEKGKDVELRCDPISGHTALYWYRQSLGQGLEFLIYFQGNSAPDKSGLPSDRFSAERTGGSVSTLTIQRTQQEDSAVYLCASSFGGPGKGGYTFGSGTRLTVV.

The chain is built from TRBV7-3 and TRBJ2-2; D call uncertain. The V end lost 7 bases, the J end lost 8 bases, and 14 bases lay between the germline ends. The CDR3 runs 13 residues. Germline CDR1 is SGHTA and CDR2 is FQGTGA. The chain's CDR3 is CASTPGHGGELFF. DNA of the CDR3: TGTGCCAGCACCCCCGGCCATGGGGGGGAGCTGTTTTTT.

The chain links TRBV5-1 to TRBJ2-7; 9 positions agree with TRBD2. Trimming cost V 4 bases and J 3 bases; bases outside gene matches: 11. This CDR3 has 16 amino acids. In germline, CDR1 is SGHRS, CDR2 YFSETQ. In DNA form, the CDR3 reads TGCGCCAGCAGCGCCGGGCGTAGCGGGAGTAGCTACGAGCAGTACTTC. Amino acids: CASSAGRSGSSYEQYF.

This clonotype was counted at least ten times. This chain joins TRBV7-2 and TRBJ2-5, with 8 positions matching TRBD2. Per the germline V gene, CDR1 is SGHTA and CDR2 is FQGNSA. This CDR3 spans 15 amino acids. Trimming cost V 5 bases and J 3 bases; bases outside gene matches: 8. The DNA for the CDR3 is TGTGCCAGCAGCCCCAACAGCGGGAGAAAAGAGACCCAGTACTTC. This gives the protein CASSPNSGRKETQYF.

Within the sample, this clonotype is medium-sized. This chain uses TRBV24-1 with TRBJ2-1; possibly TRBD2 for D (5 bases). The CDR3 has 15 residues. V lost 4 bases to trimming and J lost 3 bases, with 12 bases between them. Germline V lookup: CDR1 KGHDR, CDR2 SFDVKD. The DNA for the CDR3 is TGTGCCACCAGTGAGCCATCCGGGGACTACAATGAGCAGTTCTTC. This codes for CATSEPSGDYNEQFF.

The CDR3 DNA follows: TGCAGTGCTAGAGGTCCGACTAGCGGGGGGAGAAGACAGTTCTTC. Protein: CSARGPTSGGRRQFF. This sequence joins TRBV20-1 and TRBJ2-1; 13 nucleotides match TRBD2. V lost 1 base to trimming and J lost 13 bases; unmatched junction nucleotides: 10. The V gene's germline CDR1 is DFQATT and CDR2 SNEGSKA (reference sequence). The CDR3 is made up of 15 amino acids.